Listed below are T cell receptor beta chains from one sample, sequenced in a study of cytomegalovirus exposure and HLA in healthy donors. Sequencing used immunoSEQ multiplex PCR; TCRdb keeps in-frame clones, though not all of them. The sample yields tens of thousands of clones, roughly 64% seen once. The sequencing sample was made of PBMCs. The receptors come from a man aged 35 to 55 in good health and CMV-seropositive. The CDR3 runs from the conserved cysteine through the conserved F or W. Each record gives: J gene, D gene, clone size, V gene, CDR3 protein, CDR3 DNA. The D gene is left open where the match is weak. Size is stated for part of the rows, as once, few or many counts, or as a class when the clone is expanded.

TRBJ1-2 - - TRBV5-1 CASSLVPGLNYGYTF TGCGCCAGCAGCTTGGTGCCAGGCCTCAACTATGGCTACACCTTC
TRBJ2-1 - - TRBV9 CASSVGVGATVSSYNEQFF TGTGCCAGCAGCGTAGGGGTAGGGGCGACAGTATCATCCTACAATGAGCAGTTCTTC
TRBJ2-7 TRBD1 - TRBV12-5 CASGTGFLGGEQYF TGTGCTAGTGGGACAGGGTTTCTCGGCGGTGAGCAGTACTTC
TRBJ2-5 TRBD2 - TRBV11-2 CASSSWTSGVQETQYF TGTGCCAGCAGCTCCTGGACTAGCGGGGTACAAGAGACCCAGTACTTC
TRBJ1-3 - - TRBV5-1 CASSWAPGGSPGNTIYF TGCGCCAGCAGCTGGGCCCCGGGGGGCAGCCCTGGAAACACCATATATTTT
TRBJ1-5 TRBD1 - TRBV7-9 CASSQTGGVNQPQHF TGTGCCAGCAGCCAGACAGGGGGCGTCAATCAGCCCCAGCATTTT
TRBJ1-1 - - TRBV5-1 CASSLEVRMNTEAFF TGCGCCAGCAGCTTGGAAGTCAGGATGAACACTGAAGCTTTCTTT
TRBJ1-1 - - TRBV7-9 CASSLGVRTPNTEAFF TGTGCCAGCAGCTTAGGGGTAAGGACACCGAACACTGAAGCTTTCTTT
TRBJ2-5 TRBD2 few TRBV11-3 CATTGGGSRYQETQYF TGTGCCACTACGGGGGGGGGAAGTAGGTACCAAGAGACCCAGTACTTC
TRBJ1-2 TRBD1 - TRBV9 CASSVAPGQSRGYGYTF TGTGCCAGCAGCGTAGCTCCGGGACAGTCAAGGGGCTATGGCTACACCTTC
TRBJ2-2 TRBD1 - TRBV6-1 CASRRQGFGTGELFF TGTGCCAGCAGGCGACAGGGATTCGGCACCGGGGAGCTGTTTTTT
TRBJ1-1 TRBD1 - TRBV5-1 CASSTPQGMNTEAFF TGCGCCAGCAGCACCCCACAGGGGATGAACACTGAAGCTTTCTTT
TRBJ1-4 - - TRBV28 CASSFRVSGAVGEKLFF TGTGCCAGCAGTTTTCGCGTCTCTGGAGCAGTAGGTGAAAAACTGTTTTTT
TRBJ1-5 - - TRBV28 CASTRGNSNQPQHF TGTGCTTCGACGCGGGGGAATAGCAATCAGCCCCAGCATTTT
TRBJ1-1 TRBD1 few TRBV30 CAWSVGSGQGAFF TGTGCCTGGAGTGTAGGGTCTGGACAGGGGGCTTTCTTT
TRBJ1-2 - once TRBV7-9 CASSLVHGEFYGYTF TGTGCCAGCAGCTTAGTTCACGGGGAATTCTATGGCTACACCTTC
TRBJ2-7 - - TRBV21-1 CASSKGEVPYEQYF TGTGCCAGCAGCAAAGGGGAGGTCCCCTACGAGCAGTACTTC
TRBJ1-1 - - TRBV29-1 CSVEVTEQGEAFF TGCAGCGTTGAAGTCACGGAACAGGGTGAAGCTTTCTTT
TRBJ2-5 TRBD2 once TRBV6-6 CASTLGTSTETQYF TGTGCCAGCACCTTGGGGACTAGCACTGAGACCCAGTACTTC
TRBJ2-1 TRBD2 - TRBV19 CASSISGTSVFNEQFF TGTGCCAGTAGTATCTCGGGGACTAGCGTTTTCAATGAGCAGTTCTTC
TRBJ1-1 TRBD1 - TRBV7-9 CASSLAPAGGEAFF TGTGCCAGCAGCTTAGCCCCCGCAGGGGGTGAAGCTTTCTTT
TRBJ2-3 TRBD1 - TRBV7-9 CASSIPGQEPNTQYF TGTGCCAGCAGCATACCGGGACAGGAGCCTAATACGCAGTATTTT
TRBJ1-3 - - TRBV5-4 CASSLISGAGSSGNTIYF TGTGCCAGCAGCTTGATTTCAGGGGCAGGCAGCTCTGGAAACACCATATATTTT
TRBJ2-2 TRBD2 medium-sized TRBV6-5 CASSYSNLAGAGELFF TGTGCCAGCAGTTACTCGAATCTAGCGGGAGCCGGGGAGCTGTTTTTT
TRBJ1-5 TRBD1 - TRBV18 CASSPPGQGINQPQHF TGTGCCAGCTCACCACCGGGACAGGGGATCAATCAGCCCCAGCATTTT
TRBJ1-4 - - TRBV18 CASSPTVNEKLFF TGTGCCAGCTCACCGACAGTTAATGAAAAACTGTTTTTT
TRBJ2-1 - once TRBV7-7 CASSIDRTYNEQFF TGTGCTAGCAGCATCGACAGGACCTACAATGAGCAGTTCTTC
TRBJ1-2 TRBD1 few TRBV5-1 CASSIGQGVRGYTF TGCGCCAGCAGCATCGGACAGGGGGTGCGGGGCTACACCTTC
TRBJ2-6 - - TRBV30 CASPARSGANVLTF TGTGCCTCGCCTGCGCGCTCTGGGGCCAACGTCCTGACTTTC
TRBJ2-6 - many TRBV29-1 CSVQRDTDSGANVLTF TGCAGCGTCCAACGGGACACCGACTCTGGGGCCAACGTCCTGACTTTC
TRBJ2-1 - - TRBV7-9 CASSHHGENEQFF TGTGCCAGCAGTCATCATGGGGAGAATGAGCAGTTCTTC
TRBJ2-7 - - TRBV10-3 CAISESGGHEQYF TGTGCCATCAGTGAGTCGGGGGGACACGAGCAGTACTTC